This T cell receptor beta chain is from a study of blood T cells in healthy people across ages (dated by TCRdb to about 2015). Regarding the study in general: Template switching captured roughly one uniquely barcoded TCR beta cDNA molecule per two T cells in model experiments. To avoid experimental bias, donors of different ages were distributed randomly across sequencing lanes. The study measured age-related changes in TCR beta repertoire diversity using deep sequencing normalized with unique cDNA molecular identifiers. The donors were split into four age groups: young (average 16 years), middle-aged (39), aged (over 55) and long-lived (roughly 80). Two additional independent replicas of 1 million unique cDNA reads from the same blood draw were analyzed for two donors (one aged 18 to 30 and one aged 80 or older). Study-wide conclusions, independent of this receptor: The percentage of naive T cells measured by flow cytometry correlated strongly with observed TCR beta diversity. Because the CMV infection status of the donors was unknown, age-related changes in expanded clonotypes may potentially have been confounded. Compared with the aged group, the long-lived group had more naive CD4+ T cells, fewer expanded clones and increased TCR diversity, suggesting age selection. Bulk unsorted PBMC profiling prevented conclusive comparison of naive and antigen-experienced compartments. Observed TCR beta diversity per million T cells fell roughly linearly with age, and a significant reduction was already apparent by age around 36. Estimates of total diversity from one million sequenced T cells were regarded as lower bounds and underestimates.

The library was obtained by 5' RACE. Instrument on record: Illumina HiSeq 2500. A second about 6 to 11 cycle PCR used a sample-barcoded 5' primer and a J-beta primer mix. A unique molecular identifier was introduced onto each TCR beta cDNA molecule by a template-switch 5' adaptor carrying 12 random nucleotides. Each sample yielded at least 3 million CDR3-containing paired-end reads. First-strand cDNA was synthesized from all RNA with the Mint cDNA synthesis kit, primed by a TRBC-specific oligonucleotide. All cDNA was treated with uracil-DNA glycosylase and then went through a first 18-cycle PCR with the universal primers M1SS and BC2_uni_R. The published analysis was carried out like this. Normalization of each sample was performed by random selection of 1 million high-quality reads, each carrying a distinct molecular identifier. Instead of being binned into consensus sequences, reads that shared molecular identifiers were thrown out. MiTCR, with a Q25 quality threshold and the strictest error-elimination algorithm, was used for CDR3 identification, clonotype clustering and error correction. Lower-bound total TCR beta diversity was estimated with a nonparametric unseen species model using Euler transformation. In TCRdb, the public reads were trimmed at Q25 with fastp and aligned with MiXCR, with productive beta chains retained. Each entry is one CDR3 protein sequence, shown with its most common DNA and genes. These V and J calls derive from TCRdb rather than the authors' analysis. The sample records about 640,000 distinct CDR3 sequences, approximately 30% of which are singletons. The ten biggest clones cover roughly 14% of the sample.

Looking up the germline V gene (reference sequence) yields CDR1 LGHDT and CDR2 YNNKEL. A distance of 8 bases separates the germline ends of V and J, which lose 1 base and 1 base respectively. Including the terminal cysteine and phenylalanine, the CDR3 comprises 14 residues. The retained sequence is limited to the CDR3, 42 bases, with the frame set at the first base. The 35 to 40 donors, aged about 6 to 95 years, were systemically healthy Caucasian individuals from Russia. Approximately 9.7 milliliters of peripheral blood were drawn from each donor into EDTA-treated Vacutainer tubes. Ficoll-Paque density-gradient centrifugation was used to isolate PBMCs, with at least 7 million obtained per sample. Trizol reagent was used to extract total RNA from the PBMCs, yielding at least 5 micrograms per sample. For every donor, an aliquot of PBMCs went through flow cytometry to measure the percentages of naive CD45RAhigh/CD27high T cells.

The table lists this clonotype with many counts. The specificity of this receptor is unknown. Base quality data are lacking; no much larger clone is found one base away. The receptor's source is a woman at least 80 years old in good health. Sequenced material: blood. Rearrangement joined TRBV3-1 to TRBJ2-7; the D gene assignment is ambiguous. The nucleotide sequence is given as TGTGCCAGCAGCCAAGGCCCGGGTTCCTACGAGCAGTACTTC. The encoded protein is CASSQGPGSYEQYF.